This record concerns one T cell receptor beta chain sequence. The antigen is not known. The sample belongs to a study of T cell clonotyping in hematopoietic cell transplantation. Study-wide points: Few recipient clonotypes overlapped donors; over 95% were de novo at given depth. Cells were unsorted, so CD4 and CD8 contributions were not separated. Pathologically expanded recipient clonotypes increased progressively from day 30 to day 180 as diversity fell.

Germline loops: CDR1 SGHVS, CDR2 FNYEAQ. The CDR3 extends over 18 amino acids. The V segment lost 6 bases and the J segment 0 bases; nucleotides outside the gene matches: 11. Sequencing used immunoSEQ multiplex PCR; TCRdb keeps in-frame clones, though not all of them. The table lists some 30,000 clones, around nine tenths of them singletons. Sequenced here: PBMCs, sampled 100 days after allogeneic stem cell transplant. V gene TRBV7-6 combines with J gene TRBJ1-6; 7 nucleotides align to TRBD1. The TCR originated in a female patient in her forties or fifties who had an allogeneic stem cell transplant from a related donor, so the T cells may come from the graft donor. Some clones in this sample may be carry-over from other donors' samples. CDR3: CASSPEGAARSYNSPLHF. CDR3 in DNA: TGTGCCAGCAGTCCAGAGGGGGCCGCACGCTCCTATAATTCACCCCTCCACTTT. Full variable domain (outside the CDR3, taken from reference TRBV7-6 and TRBJ1-6): GAGVSQSPRYKVTKRGQDVALRCDPISGHVSLYWYRQALGQGPEFLTYFNYEAQQDKSGLPNDRFSAERPEGSISTLTIQRTEQRDSAMYRCASSPEGAARSYNSPLHFGNGTRLTVT.